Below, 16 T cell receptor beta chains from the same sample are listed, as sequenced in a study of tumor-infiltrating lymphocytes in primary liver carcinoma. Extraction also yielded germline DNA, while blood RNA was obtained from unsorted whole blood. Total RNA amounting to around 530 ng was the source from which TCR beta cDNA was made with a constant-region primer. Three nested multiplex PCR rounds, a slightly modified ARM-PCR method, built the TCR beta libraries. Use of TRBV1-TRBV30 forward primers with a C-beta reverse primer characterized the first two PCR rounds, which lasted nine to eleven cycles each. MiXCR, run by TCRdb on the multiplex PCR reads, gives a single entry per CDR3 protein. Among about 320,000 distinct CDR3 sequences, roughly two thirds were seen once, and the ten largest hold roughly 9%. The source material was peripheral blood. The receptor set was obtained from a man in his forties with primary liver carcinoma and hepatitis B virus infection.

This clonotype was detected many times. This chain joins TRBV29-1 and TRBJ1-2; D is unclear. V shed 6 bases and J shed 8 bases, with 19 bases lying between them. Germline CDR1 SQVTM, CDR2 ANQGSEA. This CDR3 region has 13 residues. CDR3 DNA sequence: TGCAGCGTACTACGACAAGGATCGGGCGGCTACACCTTC. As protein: CSVLRQGSGGYTF.

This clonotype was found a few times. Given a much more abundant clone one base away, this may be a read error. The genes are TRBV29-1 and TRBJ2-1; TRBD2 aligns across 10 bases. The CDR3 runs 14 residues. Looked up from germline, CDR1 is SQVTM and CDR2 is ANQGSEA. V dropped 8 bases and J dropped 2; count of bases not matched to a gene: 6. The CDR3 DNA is TGCAGCATCCTAGCGGGAGAGGCCTACAATGAGCAGTTCTTC. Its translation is CSILAGEAYNEQFF.

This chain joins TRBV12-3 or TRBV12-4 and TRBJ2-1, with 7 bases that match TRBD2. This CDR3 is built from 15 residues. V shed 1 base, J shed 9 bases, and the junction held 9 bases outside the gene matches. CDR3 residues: CASSLDSLRGSEQFF. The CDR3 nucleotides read TGTGCCAGCAGTTTAGACTCCCTACGCGGGAGTGAGCAGTTCTTC.

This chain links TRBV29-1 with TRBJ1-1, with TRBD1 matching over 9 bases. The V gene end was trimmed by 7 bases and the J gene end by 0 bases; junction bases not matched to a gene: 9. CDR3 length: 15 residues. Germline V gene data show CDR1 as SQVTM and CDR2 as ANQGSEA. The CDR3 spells CSGTGGCGMNTEAFF. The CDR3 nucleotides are TGCAGCGGTACAGGGGGCTGCGGAATGAACACTGAAGCTTTCTTT.

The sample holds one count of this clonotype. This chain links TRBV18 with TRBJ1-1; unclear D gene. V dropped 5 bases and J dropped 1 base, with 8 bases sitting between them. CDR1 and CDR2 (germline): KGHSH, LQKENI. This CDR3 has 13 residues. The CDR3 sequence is CASSEAPNTEAFF. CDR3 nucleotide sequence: TGTGCCAGCTCAGAGGCTCCGAACACTGAAGCTTTCTTT.

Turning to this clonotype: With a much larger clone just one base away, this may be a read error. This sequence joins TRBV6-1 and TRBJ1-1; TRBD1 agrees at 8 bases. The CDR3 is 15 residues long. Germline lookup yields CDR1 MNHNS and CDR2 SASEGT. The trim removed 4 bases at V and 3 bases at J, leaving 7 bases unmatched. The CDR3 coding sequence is TGTGCCAGCAGTGCGGGGACAGGATCGGACACTGAAGCTTTCTTT. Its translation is CASSAGTGSDTEAFF.

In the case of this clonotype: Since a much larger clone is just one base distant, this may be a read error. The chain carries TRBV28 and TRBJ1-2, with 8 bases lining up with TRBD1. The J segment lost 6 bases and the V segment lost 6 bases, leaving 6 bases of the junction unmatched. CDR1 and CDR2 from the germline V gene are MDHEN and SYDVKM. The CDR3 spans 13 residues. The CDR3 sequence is CASSSRDRNGYTF. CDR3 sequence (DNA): TGTGCCAGCAGCTCCAGGGACAGGAATGGCTACACCTTC.

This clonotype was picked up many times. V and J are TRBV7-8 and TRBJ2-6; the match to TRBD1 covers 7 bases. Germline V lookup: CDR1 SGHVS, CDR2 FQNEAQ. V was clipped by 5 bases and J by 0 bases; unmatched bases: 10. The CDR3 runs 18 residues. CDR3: CASSPDGQASSGANVLTF. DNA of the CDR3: TGTGCCAGCAGCCCAGACGGACAGGCGAGCTCTGGGGCCAACGTCCTGACTTTC.

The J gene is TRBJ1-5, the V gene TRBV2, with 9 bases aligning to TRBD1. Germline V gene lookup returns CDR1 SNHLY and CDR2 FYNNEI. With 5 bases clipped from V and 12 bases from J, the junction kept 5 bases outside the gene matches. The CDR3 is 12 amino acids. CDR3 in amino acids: CASSPGTGSQHF. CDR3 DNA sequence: TGTGCCAGCAGTCCCGGGACAGGGAGCCAGCATTTT. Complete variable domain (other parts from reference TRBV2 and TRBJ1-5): EPEVTQTPSHQVTQMGQEVILRCVPISNHLYFYWYRQILGQKVEFLVSFYNNEISEKSEIFDDQFSVERPDGSNFTLKIRSTKLEDSAMYFCASSPGTGSQHFGDGTRLSIL.

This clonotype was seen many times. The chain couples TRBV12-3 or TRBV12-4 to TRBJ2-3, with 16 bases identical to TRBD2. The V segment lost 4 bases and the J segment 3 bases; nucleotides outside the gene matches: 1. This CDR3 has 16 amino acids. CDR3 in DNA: TGTGCCAGCAGTTGGGGACTAGCGGGAGGGACAGATACGCAGTATTTT. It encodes CASSWGLAGGTDTQYF.

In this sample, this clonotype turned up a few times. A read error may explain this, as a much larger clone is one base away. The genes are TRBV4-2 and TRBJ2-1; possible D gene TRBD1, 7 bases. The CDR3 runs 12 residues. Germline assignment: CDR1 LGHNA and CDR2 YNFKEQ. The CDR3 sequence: CASSPGGNGQFF. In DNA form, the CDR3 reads TGTGCCAGCAGCCCAGGGGGGAATGGGCAGTTCTTC.

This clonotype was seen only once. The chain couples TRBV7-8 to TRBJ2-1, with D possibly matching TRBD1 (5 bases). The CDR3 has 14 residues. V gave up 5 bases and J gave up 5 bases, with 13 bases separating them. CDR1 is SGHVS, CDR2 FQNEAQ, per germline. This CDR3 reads CASSLDSSNNEQFF. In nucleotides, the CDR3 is TGTGCCAGCAGCCTTGACAGTTCCAACAATGAGCAGTTCTTC.

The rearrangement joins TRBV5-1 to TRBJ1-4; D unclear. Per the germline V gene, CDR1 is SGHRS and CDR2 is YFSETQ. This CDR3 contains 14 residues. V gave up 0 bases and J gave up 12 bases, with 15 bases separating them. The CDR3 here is CASSLEGSGEELFF. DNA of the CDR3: TGCGCCAGCAGCTTGGAAGGGTCCGGCGAAGAACTGTTTTTT.

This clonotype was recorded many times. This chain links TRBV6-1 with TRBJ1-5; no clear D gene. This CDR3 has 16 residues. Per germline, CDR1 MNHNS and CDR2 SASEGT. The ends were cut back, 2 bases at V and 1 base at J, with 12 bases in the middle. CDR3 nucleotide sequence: TGTGCCAGCAGTGAATCCCGGGTGGGGAGCAATCAGCCCCAGCATTTT. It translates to CASSESRVGSNQPQHF.

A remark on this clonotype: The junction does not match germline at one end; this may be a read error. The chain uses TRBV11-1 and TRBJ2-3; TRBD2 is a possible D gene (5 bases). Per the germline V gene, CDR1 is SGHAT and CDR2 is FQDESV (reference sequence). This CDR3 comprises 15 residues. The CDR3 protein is CASSPDLGIGDTQYF. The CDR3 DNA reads TGTGCCAGCAGCCCGGACCTAGGTATCGGGGATACGCAGTATTTC.

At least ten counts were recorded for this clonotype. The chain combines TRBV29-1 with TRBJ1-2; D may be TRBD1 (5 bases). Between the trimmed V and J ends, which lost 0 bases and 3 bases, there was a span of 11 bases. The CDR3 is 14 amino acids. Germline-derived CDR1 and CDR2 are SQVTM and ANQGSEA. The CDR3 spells CSVEDWLRDYGYTF. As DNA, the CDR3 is TGCAGCGTTGAAGATTGGCTCAGGGACTATGGCTACACCTTC.